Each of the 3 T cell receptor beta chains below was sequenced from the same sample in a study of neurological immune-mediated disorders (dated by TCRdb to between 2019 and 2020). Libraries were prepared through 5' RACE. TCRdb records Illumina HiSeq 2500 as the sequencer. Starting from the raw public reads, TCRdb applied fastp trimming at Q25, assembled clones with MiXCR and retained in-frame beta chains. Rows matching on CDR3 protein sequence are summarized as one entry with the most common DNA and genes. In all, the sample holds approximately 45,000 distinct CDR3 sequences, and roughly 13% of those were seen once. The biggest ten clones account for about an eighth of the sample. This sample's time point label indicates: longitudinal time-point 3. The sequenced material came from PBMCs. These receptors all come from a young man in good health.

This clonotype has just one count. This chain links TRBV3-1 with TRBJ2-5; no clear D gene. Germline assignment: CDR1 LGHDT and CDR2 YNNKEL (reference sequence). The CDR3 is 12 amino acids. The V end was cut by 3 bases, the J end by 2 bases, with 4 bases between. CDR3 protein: CASSHIQETQYF. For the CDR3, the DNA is TGTGCCAGCAGCCACATTCAAGAGACCCAGTACTTC.

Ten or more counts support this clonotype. In DNA, the CDR3 is TGCGCCAGCAGCCTTGGGACTAGCGGGAGATCCTACGAGCAGTACTTC. Its protein is CASSLGTSGRSYEQYF. J is TRBJ2-7 and V is TRBV4-1, with TRBD2 matching 14 bases. Germline-derived CDR1 and CDR2 are MGHRA and YSYEKL. V was pared by 4 bases and J by 1 base, with 3 bases of the junction left unmatched. The CDR3 contains 16 residues.

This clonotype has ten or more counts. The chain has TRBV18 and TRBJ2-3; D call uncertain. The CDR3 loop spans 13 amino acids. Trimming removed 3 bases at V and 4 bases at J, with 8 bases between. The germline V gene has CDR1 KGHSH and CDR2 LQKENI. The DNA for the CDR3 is TGTGCCAGCTCACCTAATTTTGCAGATACGCAGTATTTT. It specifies CASSPNFADTQYF.